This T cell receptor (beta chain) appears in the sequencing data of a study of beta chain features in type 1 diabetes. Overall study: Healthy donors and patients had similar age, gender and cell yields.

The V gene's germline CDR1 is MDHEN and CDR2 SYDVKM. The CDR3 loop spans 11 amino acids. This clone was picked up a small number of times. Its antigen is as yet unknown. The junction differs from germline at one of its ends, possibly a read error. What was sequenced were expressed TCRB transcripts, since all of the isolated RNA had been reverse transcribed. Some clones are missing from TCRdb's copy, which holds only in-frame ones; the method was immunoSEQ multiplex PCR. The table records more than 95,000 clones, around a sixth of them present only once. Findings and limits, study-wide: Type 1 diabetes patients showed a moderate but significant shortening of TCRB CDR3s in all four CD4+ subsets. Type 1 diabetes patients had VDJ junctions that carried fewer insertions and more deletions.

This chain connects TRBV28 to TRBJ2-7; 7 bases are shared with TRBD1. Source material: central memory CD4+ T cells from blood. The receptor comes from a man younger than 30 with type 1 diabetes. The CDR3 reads CGTGAPYEQYF. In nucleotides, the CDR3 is TGCGGCACAGGGGCCCCCTACGAGCAGTACTTC. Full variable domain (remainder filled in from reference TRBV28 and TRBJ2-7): DVKVTQSSRYLVKRTGEKVFLECVQDMDHENMFWYRQDPGLGLRLIYFSYDVKMKEKGDIPEGYSVSREKKERFSLILESASTNQTSMYLCGTGAPYEQYFGPGTRLTVT.